The clone carrying this TCR beta chain was observed a handful of times. The target antigen is unknown. The repertoire was sequenced with immunoSEQ multiplex PCR; TCRdb's copy has only in-frame clones and lacks some. The table has tens of thousands of clones, under 80% seen once. This sample is drawn from a study of vaccination effects on CD4 cells after COVID-19. The CDR3 runs 12 residues. CDR1 is SGHRS, CDR2 YFSETQ, per germline. V shed 5 bases and J shed 5 bases, with 9 bases lying between them. Overall study results and limits: There was only 1 of 255 vaccine-induced clones in healthy vaccinees that cross-reacted with common cold coronaviruses. Pronounced clonal contraction occurred in clones induced by infection and by vaccine late after vaccination.

Investigators separated out CD4+ T cells once around 10 days of culture had passed. Two doses of either BNT162b2 or mRNA-1273 were given to each participant. The source was CD4+ T cells from PBMCs cultured without peptide, collected after COVID-19 vaccination. This clonotype was sampled from a human donor who received a COVID-19 vaccine. The chain couples TRBV5-1 to TRBJ2-3, with a tentative D call TRBD1 (5 bases). CDR3 DNA: TGCGCCAGCAGACAGGAACGAGATACGCAGTATTTT. Its protein is CASRQERDTQYF.